The clone carrying this TCR beta chain came up a few times. Its specificity is not known. This specimen belongs to a study of T cells after yellow fever vaccination. Whole-study results and caveats: Abundant clonotypes from the bulk population could contaminate FACS-sorted repertoires. Compared with primary, the secondary response was weaker and peaked at day 5, not 15.

5'RACE template switching added a universal primer site and UMIs to TCR cDNA. TCRdb redid the calling of the 5' RACE reads with MiXCR, one entry per CDR3 protein. The sample comprises just under 600,000 distinct CDR3 sequences, around an eighth of which are singletons, and about 14% rests with the top ten. Looked up from germline, CDR1 is SGHRS and CDR2 is YFSETQ. The CDR3 totals 11 residues. V was pared by 5 bases and J by 5 bases, with 7 bases between. This sample comprised PBMCs, obtained on the day of the yellow fever booster vaccination. This TCR derives from a man aged 25-45 years who received the YFV17D yellow fever vaccine. The rearrangement joins TRBV5-1 to TRBJ1-1; no reliable D call. Written as DNA, the CDR3 is TGCGCCAGCAGAGAAAGGACTGAAGCTTTCTTT. The encoded protein is CASRERTEAFF.